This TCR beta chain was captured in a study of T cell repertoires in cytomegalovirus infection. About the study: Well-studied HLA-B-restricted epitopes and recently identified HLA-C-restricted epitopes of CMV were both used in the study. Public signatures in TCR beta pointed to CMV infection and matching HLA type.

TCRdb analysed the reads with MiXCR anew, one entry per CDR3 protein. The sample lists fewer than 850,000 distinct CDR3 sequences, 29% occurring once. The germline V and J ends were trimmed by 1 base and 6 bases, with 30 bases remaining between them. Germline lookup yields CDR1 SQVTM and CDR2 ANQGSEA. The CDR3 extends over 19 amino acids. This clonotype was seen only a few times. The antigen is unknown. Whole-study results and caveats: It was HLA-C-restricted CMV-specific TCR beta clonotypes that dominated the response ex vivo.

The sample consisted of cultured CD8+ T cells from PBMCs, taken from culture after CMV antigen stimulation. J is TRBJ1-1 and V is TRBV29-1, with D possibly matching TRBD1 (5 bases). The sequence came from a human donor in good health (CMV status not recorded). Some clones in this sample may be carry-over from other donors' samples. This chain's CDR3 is CSVEAHLGDFRIGDPEAFF. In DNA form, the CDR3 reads TGCAGCGTTGAAGCTCATTTAGGAGACTTTCGCATTGGGGACCCTGAAGCTTTCTTT.